This T cell receptor (beta chain) was recorded in a study of blood T cells in healthy people across ages (dated by TCRdb to about 2015). Broadly, across the study: Template switching captured roughly one uniquely barcoded TCR beta cDNA molecule per two T cells in model experiments. To track age-related changes in TCR beta repertoire diversity, the study relied on deep sequencing normalized with unique cDNA molecular identifiers. The donors were divided into four age groups: young (average around 15 years), middle-aged (approximately 39), aged (approximately 62) and long-lived (more than 75). Using the same blood draw, the study looked at two additional independent replicas of 1 million unique cDNA reads for two donors, one aged 18 to 30 and the other aged 80 or older. To avoid experimental bias, donors of different ages were spread randomly across the sequencing lanes. What the research found in general, with its limitations: Estimates of total diversity from one million sequenced T cells were regarded as lower bounds and underestimates. The long-lived group showed more naive CD4+ T cells, fewer expanded clones and increased TCR diversity than the aged group, suggesting age selection. Because the CMV infection status of the donors was unknown, age-related changes in expanded clonotypes may potentially have been confounded. As age increased, observed TCR beta diversity per million T cells dropped in a roughly linear way, and a significant reduction was already evident by age 40. Since profiling was done on bulk unsorted PBMCs, naive and antigen-experienced compartments could not be conclusively compared. Observed TCR beta diversity correlated strongly with the percentage of naive T cells measured by flow cytometry.

Systemically healthy Caucasian individuals from Russia, some 36 in total and aged roughly 6 to 100 years, were included as donors. Each donor gave approximately 10 milliliters of peripheral blood, collected into EDTA-treated Vacutainer tubes. Ficoll-Paque density-gradient centrifugation was used to isolate PBMCs, with at least 6 million obtained per sample. Total RNA, at least 6 micrograms per sample, was extracted from PBMCs with Trizol reagent. For every donor, an aliquot of PBMCs went through flow cytometry to measure the percentages of naive CD45RAhigh/CD27high T cells. Concerning this clonotype: What this receptor recognizes is not known. Base qualities are not provided; no much larger clone lies one nucleotide away.

The germline V gene supplies CDR1 SQVTM and CDR2 ANQGSEA. From cysteine to phenylalanine, the CDR3 is 14 amino acids long. Solely the CDR3 DNA is kept, with 42 bases framed from the first base. Trimming takes 6 bases off V and 1 base off J; junction bases not matched to a gene: 7. Libraries were made using 5' RACE. Sequenced using an Illumina HiSeq 2500. The second PCR ran for about 6 to 11 cycles and used a J-beta primer mix along with a sample-barcoded 5' primer. A unique molecular identifier was introduced onto each TCR beta cDNA molecule by a template-switch 5' adaptor carrying 12 random nucleotides. Each sample yielded at least 3 million CDR3-containing paired-end reads. The Mint cDNA synthesis kit, primed by a TRBC-specific oligonucleotide, was used to synthesize first-strand cDNA from all RNA. All cDNA was treated with uracil-DNA glycosylase and then went through a first 18-cycle PCR with the universal primers M1SS and BC2_uni_R. The paper's data handling went like this. For normalization, 1 million high-quality reads, each with a distinct molecular identifier, were randomly selected from each sample. Instead of being binned into consensus sequences, reads with shared molecular identifiers were discarded. CDR3 identification, clonotype clustering and error correction used MiTCR with a Q25 quality threshold and the strictest error-elimination algorithm. A nonparametric unseen species model with Euler transformation was used to estimate a lower bound on total TCR beta diversity. TCRdb's own reprocessing of the public reads used fastp at Q25 and MiXCR and kept productive beta chains. Identical CDR3 proteins give one entry, which carries the most common genes and DNA. These V and J calls are TCRdb output, not the study's own analysis. The sample table shows under 850,000 distinct CDR3 sequences, and around 36% are seen once. Clones ranked in the top ten supply roughly 13% of the sample.

The rearrangement combines TRBV29-1 with TRBJ1-1, with 8 bases in between that match TRBD1. The sequence came from a man younger than 35 in good health. The sample was blood. The DNA sequence is given as TGCAGCGTAGACTCCGGGACAGGGAACACTGAAGCTTTCTTT. This gives the protein CSVDSGTGNTEAFF.